This paragraph covers one TCR beta chain sequence. Germline CDR1 LNHDA, CDR2 SQIVND (reference sequence). This CDR3 is 15 amino acids long. Trimming removed 6 bases at V and 1 base at J, with 13 bases between. Roughly 0.45 to 1 ug RNA was reverse transcribed with random hexamers. The authors amplified TCR beta CDR3 across 54 Vbeta and 13 Jbeta using immunoSEQ multiplex PCR. A single record per CDR3 protein comes from TCRdb applying MiXCR to the immunoSEQ multiplex PCR reads. The top ten hold approximately 0.25% of the sample, which has approximately 70,000 distinct CDR3 sequences, around 93% seen once. This sample was included in a study of CD8 T cells in Susac syndrome. Blood CD8+ and CD4+ T cells underwent high-throughput TCR beta sequencing.

The receptor was isolated from a human donor in good health. Specimen: CD8+ T cells from PBMCs. The V gene is TRBV19, the J gene TRBJ1-5; D not resolved. The CDR3 loop is CASSLVGLSNQPQHF. CDR3 DNA: TGTGCCAGTAGCCTCGTTGGACTAAGCAATCAGCCCCAGCATTTT.